This is a list of T cell receptor beta chains from one sample in a study of blood T cell repertoires in COVID-19. Data came from immunoSEQ multiplex PCR; TCRdb stores just in-frame clones and leaves some out. The table lists fewer than 450,000 clones, 88% of them singletons, with around 2% in the top ten. Sequences were obtained from PBMCs or T cells enriched from blood (not recorded which). The source of these receptors is a woman aged 40-49 years with acute COVID-19. Both conserved end residues are part of each CDR3. Fields, in order: J gene, D gene, clone size, V gene, CDR3 protein, CDR3 DNA. The D gene is left open where the match is weak. Only part of the rows carry a size: once, few, many, or a class if the clone is expanded.

TRBJ2-7	TRBD1	-	TRBV19	CASDRGLGRGYEQYF	TGTGCCAGTGACAGGGGGCTGGGTCGGGGTTACGAGCAGTACTTC
TRBJ1-1	TRBD1	-	TRBV19	CASNRGRSLNTEAFF	TGTGCCAGTAACAGGGGGCGATCCCTGAACACTGAAGCTTTCTTT
TRBJ2-1	-	-	TRBV6-5	CASSYSSGDEQFF	TGTGCCAGCAGTTACTCTTCCGGGGATGAGCAGTTCTTC
TRBJ1-2	TRBD1	-	TRBV6-5	CASSFTGATNYGYTF	TGTGCCAGCAGTTTCACAGGGGCGACTAACTATGGCTACACCTTC
TRBJ1-2	TRBD1	once	TRBV7-8	CASSLNFKGGSGYTF	TGTGCCAGCAGCTTAAATTTTAAAGGGGGCTCTGGCTACACCTTC
TRBJ1-1	TRBD1	few	TRBV12-5	CASGSTGGTEAFF	TGTGCTAGTGGATCCACAGGGGGGACTGAAGCTTTCTTT
TRBJ2-3	TRBD1	-	TRBV7-6	CASSLGLGQGADTQYF	TGTGCCAGCAGCTTAGGGTTGGGACAGGGCGCAGATACGCAGTATTTT
TRBJ1-1	-	-	TRBV2	CASSAQGRNTEAFF	TGTGCCAGCAGTGCCCAGGGGAGGAACACTGAAGCTTTCTTT
TRBJ2-1	TRBD2	-	TRBV7-2	CASRSSGGLYEQFF	TGTGCCAGCAGGTCTAGCGGGGGGCTCTATGAGCAGTTCTTC
TRBJ2-2	-	-	TRBV6-4	CASSDSGTGELFF	TGTGCCAGCAGTGATTCGGGTACCGGGGAGCTGTTTTTT
TRBJ1-3	TRBD1	-	TRBV3-1/TRBV3-2	CASSRTNQGGLYSGTIYF	TGTGCCAGCAGCCGCACCAACCAGGGGGGTCTATACAGTGGCACCATATATTTT
TRBJ2-7	-	-	TRBV14	CASSLIGSYEQYF	TGTGCCAGCAGCCTAATAGGGAGCTACGAGCAGTACTTC
TRBJ1-1	-	-	TRBV6-2/TRBV6-3	CASSSGARLPNTEAFF	TGTGCCAGCAGTTCAGGGGCCCGCCTCCCGAACACTGAAGCTTTCTTT
TRBJ2-7	-	-	TRBV11-2	CASSLLPGGPYEQYF	TGTGCCAGCAGCTTATTGCCCGGGGGGCCCTACGAGCAGTACTTC
TRBJ2-1	-	-	TRBV7-6	CASSPRSSYNEQFF	TGTGCCAGCAGCCCACGTAGCTCCTACAATGAGCAGTTCTTC
TRBJ1-1	TRBD1	many	TRBV6-5	CASSADRKNTEAFF	TGTGCCAGCAGCGCGGACAGGAAGAACACTGAAGCTTTCTTT
TRBJ2-2	TRBD1	-	TRBV7-9	CASSLTGSGANTGELFF	TGTGCCAGCAGCCTGACAGGGTCTGGAGCGAACACCGGGGAGCTGTTTTTT
TRBJ2-1	-	-	TRBV7-9	CASSLFSEQFF	TGTGCCAGCAGCTTATTTAGTGAGCAGTTCTTC
TRBJ2-7	-	-	TRBV12-3/TRBV12-4	CASSVGSTYEQYF	TGTGCCAGCAGTGTCGGGTCAACCTACGAGCAGTACTTC
TRBJ2-1	TRBD1	-	TRBV2	CASNPDRGLFNEQFF	TGTGCCAGCAACCCGGACAGGGGGCTGTTTAATGAGCAGTTCTTC
TRBJ2-5	TRBD2	-	TRBV6-6	CASSSGGAAETQYF	TGTGCCAGCAGTTCCGGGGGGGCCGCAGAGACCCAGTACTTC